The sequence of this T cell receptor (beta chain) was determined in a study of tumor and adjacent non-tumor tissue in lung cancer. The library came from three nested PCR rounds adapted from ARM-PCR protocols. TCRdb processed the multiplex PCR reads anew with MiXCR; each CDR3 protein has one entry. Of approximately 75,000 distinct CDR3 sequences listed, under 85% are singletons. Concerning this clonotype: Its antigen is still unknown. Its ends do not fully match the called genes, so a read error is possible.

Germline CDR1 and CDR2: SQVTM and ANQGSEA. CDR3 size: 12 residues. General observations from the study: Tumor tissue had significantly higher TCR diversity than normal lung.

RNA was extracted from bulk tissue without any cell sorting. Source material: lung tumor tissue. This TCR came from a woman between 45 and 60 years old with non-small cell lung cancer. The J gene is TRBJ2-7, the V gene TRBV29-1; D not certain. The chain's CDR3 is CSVEAHSYEQYF. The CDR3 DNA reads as TGCAGCGTAGAGGCGCATAGCTACGAACAGTACTTC.